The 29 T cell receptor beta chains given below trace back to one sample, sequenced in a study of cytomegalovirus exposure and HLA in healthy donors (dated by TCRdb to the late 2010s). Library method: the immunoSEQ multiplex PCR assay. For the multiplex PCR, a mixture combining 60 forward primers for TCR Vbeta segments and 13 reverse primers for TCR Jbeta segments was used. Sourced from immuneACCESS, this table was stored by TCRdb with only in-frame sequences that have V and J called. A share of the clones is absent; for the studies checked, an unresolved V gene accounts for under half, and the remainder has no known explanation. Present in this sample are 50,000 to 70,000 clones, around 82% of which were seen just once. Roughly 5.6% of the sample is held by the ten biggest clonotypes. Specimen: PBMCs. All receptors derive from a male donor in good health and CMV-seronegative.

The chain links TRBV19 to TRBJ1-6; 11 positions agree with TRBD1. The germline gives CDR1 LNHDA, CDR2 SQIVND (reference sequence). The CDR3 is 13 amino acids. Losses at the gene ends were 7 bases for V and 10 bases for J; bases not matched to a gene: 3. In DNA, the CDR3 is TGTGCCAGTATGGACAGGGGGCTGTCACCCCTCCACTTT. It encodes CASMDRGLSPLHF.

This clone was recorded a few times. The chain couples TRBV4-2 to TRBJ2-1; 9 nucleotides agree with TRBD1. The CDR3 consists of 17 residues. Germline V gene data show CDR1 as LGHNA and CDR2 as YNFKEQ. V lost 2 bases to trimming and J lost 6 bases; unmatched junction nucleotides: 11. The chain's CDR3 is CASSQSGAGQGGNEQFF. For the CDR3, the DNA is TGTGCCAGCAGCCAATCGGGGGCGGGACAGGGCGGCAATGAGCAGTTCTTC.

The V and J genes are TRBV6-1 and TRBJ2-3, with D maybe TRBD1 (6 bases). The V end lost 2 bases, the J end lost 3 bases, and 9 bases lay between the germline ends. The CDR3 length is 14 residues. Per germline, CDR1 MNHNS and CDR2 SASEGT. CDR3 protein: CASSERGWTDTQYF. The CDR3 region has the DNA TGTGCCAGCAGTGAAAGGGGGTGGACAGATACGCAGTATTTT.

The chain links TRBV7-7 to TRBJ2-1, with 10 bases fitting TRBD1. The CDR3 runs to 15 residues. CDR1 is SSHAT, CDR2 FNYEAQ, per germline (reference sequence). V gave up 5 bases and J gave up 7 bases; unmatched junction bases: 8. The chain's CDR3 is CASSVGTGESNEQFF. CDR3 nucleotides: TGTGCCAGCAGCGTGGGGACAGGGGAGTCGAATGAGCAGTTCTTC.

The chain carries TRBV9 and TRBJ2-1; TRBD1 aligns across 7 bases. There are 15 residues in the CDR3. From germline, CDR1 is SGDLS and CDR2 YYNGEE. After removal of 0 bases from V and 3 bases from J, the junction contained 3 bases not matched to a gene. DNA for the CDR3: TGTGCCAGCAGCGTAGACCAGGGGGACTACAATGAGCAGTTCTTC. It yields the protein CASSVDQGDYNEQFF. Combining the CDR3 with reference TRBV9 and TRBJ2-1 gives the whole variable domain DSGVTQTPKHLITATGQRVTLRCSPRSGDLSVYWYQQSLDQGLQFLIQYYNGEERAKGNILERFSAQQFPDLHSELNLSSLELGDSALYFCASSVDQGDYNEQFFGPGTRLTVL.

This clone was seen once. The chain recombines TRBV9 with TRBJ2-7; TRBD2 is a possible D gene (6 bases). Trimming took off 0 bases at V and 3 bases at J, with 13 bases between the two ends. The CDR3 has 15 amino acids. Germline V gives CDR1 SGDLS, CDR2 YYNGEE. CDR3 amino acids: CASSVGGRTDYEQYF. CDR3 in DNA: TGTGCCAGCAGCGTAGGTGGGAGGACGGACTACGAGCAGTACTTC. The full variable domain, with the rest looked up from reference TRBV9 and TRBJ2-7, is DSGVTQTPKHLITATGQRVTLRCSPRSGDLSVYWYQQSLDQGLQFLIQYYNGEERAKGNILERFSAQQFPDLHSELNLSSLELGDSALYFCASSVGGRTDYEQYFGPGTRLTVT.

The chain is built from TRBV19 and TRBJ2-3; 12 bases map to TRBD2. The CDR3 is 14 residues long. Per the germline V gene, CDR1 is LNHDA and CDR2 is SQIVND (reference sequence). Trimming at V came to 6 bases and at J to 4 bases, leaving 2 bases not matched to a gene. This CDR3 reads CASRGLAGPDTQYF. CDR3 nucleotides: TGTGCCAGTAGAGGACTAGCGGGGCCAGATACGCAGTATTTT.

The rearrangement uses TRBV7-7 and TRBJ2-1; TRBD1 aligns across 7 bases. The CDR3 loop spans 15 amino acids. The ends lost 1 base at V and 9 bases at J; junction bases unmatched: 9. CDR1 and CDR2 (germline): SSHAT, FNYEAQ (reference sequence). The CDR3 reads CASSLEGAGPGEQFF. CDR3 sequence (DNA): TGTGCCAGCAGCTTAGAGGGGGCCGGGCCAGGTGAGCAGTTCTTC.

CDR3 coding DNA: TGTGCCAGCTCACCACAGGCGGGGGCGACACAGGGGGCTACGTACGAGCAGTACTTC. It translates to CASSPQAGATQGATYEQYF. The rearrangement links TRBV18 to TRBJ2-7; 9 bases fit TRBD1. The CDR3 is made up of 19 amino acids. In germline, CDR1 is KGHSH, CDR2 LQKENI. Trimming removed 1 base from V and 4 bases from J; junction bases left unmatched: 17.

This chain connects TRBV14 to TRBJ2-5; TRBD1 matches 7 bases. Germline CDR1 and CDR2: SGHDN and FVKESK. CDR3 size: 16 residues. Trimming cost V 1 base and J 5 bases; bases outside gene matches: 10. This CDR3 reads CASSQVRPDRAETQYF. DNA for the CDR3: TGTGCCAGCAGCCAAGTTAGACCTGACAGGGCCGAGACCCAGTACTTC.

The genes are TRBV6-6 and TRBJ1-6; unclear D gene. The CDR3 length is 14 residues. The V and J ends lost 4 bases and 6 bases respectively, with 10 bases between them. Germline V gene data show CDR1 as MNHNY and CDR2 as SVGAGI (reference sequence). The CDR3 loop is CASSSGETNSPLHF. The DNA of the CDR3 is TGTGCCAGCAGTTCCGGAGAGACTAATTCACCCCTCCACTTT.

The CDR3, as DNA: TGTGCCAGCAGCCTTCGGACTAGTAGCACAGATACGCAGTATTTT. It is translated as CASSLRTSSTDTQYF. The gene calls are TRBV14 and TRBJ2-3; TRBD2 aligns across 7 bases. The V and J ends lost 4 bases and 0 bases, in that order; junction bases with no gene match: 4. Per the germline V gene, CDR1 is SGHDN and CDR2 is FVKESK. The CDR3 extends over 15 amino acids. Combining the CDR3 with reference TRBV14 and TRBJ2-3 gives the whole variable domain EAGVTQFPSHSVIEKGQTVTLRCDPISGHDNLYWYRRVMGKEIKFLLHFVKESKQDESGMPNNRFLAERTGGTYSTLKVQPAELEDSGVYFCASSLRTSSTDTQYFGPGTRLTVL.

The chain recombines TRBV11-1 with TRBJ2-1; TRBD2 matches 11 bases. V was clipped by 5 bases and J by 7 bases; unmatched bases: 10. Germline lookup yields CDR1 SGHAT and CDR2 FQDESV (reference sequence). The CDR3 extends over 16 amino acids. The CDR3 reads CASSPRLAGGQNEQFF. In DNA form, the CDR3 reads TGTGCCAGCAGCCCCCGCTTAGCGGGGGGGCAGAATGAGCAGTTCTTC.

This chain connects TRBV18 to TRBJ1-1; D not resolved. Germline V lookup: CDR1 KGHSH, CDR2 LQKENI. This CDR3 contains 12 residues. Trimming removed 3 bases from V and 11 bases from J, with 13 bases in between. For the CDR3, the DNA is TGTGCCAGCTCACCCGGAGGAGGGCGCGCTTTCTTT. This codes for CASSPGGGRAFF.

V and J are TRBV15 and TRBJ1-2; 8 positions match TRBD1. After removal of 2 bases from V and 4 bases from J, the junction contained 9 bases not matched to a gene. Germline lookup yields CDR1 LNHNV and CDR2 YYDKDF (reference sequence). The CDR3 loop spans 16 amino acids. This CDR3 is CATSRSGQGEGYGYTF. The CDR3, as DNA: TGTGCCACCAGCAGATCCGGACAGGGTGAGGGCTATGGCTACACCTTC.

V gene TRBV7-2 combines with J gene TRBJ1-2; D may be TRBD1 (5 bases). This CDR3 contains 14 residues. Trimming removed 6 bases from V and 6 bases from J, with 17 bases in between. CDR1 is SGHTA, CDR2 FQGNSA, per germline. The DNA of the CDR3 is TGTGCCAGCAGTTGGGACTCCAACGTCAATGGCTACACCTTC. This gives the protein CASSWDSNVNGYTF.

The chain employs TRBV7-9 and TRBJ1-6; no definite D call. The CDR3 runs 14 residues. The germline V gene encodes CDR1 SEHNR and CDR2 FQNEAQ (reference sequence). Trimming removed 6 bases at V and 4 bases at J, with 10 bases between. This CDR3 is CASRPIQYNSPLHF. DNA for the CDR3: TGTGCCAGCAGACCGATACAGTATAATTCACCCCTCCACTTT.

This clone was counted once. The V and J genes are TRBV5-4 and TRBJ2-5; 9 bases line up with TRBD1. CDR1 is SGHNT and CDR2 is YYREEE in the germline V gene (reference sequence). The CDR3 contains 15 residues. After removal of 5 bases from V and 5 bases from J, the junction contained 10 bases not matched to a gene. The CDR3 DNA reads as TGTGCCAGCAGTATTAAACAGGGGGCTGGCGAGACCCAGTACTTC. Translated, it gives CASSIKQGAGETQYF.

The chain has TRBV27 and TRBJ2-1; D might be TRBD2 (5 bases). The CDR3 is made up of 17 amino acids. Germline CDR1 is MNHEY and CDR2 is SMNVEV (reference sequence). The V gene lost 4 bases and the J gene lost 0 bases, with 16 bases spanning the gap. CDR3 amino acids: CASSSSGWGASYNEQFF. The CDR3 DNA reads TGTGCCAGCAGTTCCTCGGGGTGGGGTGCCTCCTACAATGAGCAGTTCTTC.

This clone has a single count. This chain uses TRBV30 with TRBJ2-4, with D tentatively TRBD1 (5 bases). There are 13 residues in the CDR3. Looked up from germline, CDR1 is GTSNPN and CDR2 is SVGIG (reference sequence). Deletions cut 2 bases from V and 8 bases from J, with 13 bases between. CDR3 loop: CAWSLQGPHIQYF. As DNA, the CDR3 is TGTGCCTGGAGTCTCCAGGGCCCCCACATTCAGTACTTC.

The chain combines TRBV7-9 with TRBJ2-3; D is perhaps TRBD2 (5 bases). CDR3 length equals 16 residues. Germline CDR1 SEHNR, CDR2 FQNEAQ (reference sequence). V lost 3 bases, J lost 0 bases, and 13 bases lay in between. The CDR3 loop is CASSLERTSSTDTQYF. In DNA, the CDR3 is TGTGCCAGCAGCTTGGAGCGGACCTCTAGCACAGATACGCAGTATTTT.

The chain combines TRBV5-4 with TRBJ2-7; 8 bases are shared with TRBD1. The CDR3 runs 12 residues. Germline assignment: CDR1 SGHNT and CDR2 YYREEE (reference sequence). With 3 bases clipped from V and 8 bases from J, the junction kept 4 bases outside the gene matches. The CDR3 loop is CASSSDRGQQYF. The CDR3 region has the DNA TGTGCCAGCAGCTCCGACAGGGGTCAGCAGTACTTC.

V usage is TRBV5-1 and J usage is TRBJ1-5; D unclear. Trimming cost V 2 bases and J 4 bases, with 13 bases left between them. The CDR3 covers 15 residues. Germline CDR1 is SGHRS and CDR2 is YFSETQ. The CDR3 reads CASSLRELGNQPQHF. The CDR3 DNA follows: TGCGCCAGCAGCTTAAGGGAGCTAGGGAATCAGCCCCAGCATTTT.

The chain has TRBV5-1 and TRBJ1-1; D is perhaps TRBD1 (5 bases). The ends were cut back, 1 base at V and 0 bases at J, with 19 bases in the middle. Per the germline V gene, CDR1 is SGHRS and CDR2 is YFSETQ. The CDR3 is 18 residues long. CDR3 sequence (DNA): TGCGCCAGCAGCTTGATCCCTGCCCAGGGCAGCCTGAACACTGAAGCTTTCTTT. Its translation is CASSLIPAQGSLNTEAFF.

CDR3 bases: TGTGCCAGTAGTATGAAAGGGCAGGGTACCATTGGGTACGAGCAGTACTTC. This encodes CASSMKGQGTIGYEQYF. This chain uses TRBV19 with TRBJ2-7; a possible D gene is TRBD1 (5 bases). This CDR3 is built from 17 residues. V was trimmed by 3 bases and J by 4 bases, leaving 22 bases between them. The V gene's germline CDR1 is LNHDA and CDR2 SQIVND (reference sequence).

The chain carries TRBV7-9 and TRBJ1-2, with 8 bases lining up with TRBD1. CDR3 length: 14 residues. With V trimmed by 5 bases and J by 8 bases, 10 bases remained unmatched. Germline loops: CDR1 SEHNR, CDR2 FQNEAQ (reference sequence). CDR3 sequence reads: CASSRTDRGPGYTF. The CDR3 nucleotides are TGTGCCAGCAGCCGAACCGACAGGGGCCCAGGCTACACCTTC.

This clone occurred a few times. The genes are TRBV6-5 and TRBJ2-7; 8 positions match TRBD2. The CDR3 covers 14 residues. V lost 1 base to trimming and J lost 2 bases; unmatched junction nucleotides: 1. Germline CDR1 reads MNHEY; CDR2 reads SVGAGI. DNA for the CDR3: TGTGCCAGCAGTTACTTGGGACTAGCCTACGAGCAGTACTTC. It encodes CASSYLGLAYEQYF.

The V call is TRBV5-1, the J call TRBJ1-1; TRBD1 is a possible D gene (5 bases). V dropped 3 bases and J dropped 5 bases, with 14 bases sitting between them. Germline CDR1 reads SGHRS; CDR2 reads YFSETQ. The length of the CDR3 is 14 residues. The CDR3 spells CASSSGRGVTEAFF. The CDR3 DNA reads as TGCGCCAGCAGCTCCGGGAGGGGAGTAACTGAAGCTTTCTTT. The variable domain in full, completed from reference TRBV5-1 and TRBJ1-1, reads KAGVTQTPRYLIKTRGQQVTLSCSPISGHRSVSWYQQTPGQGLQFLFEYFSETQRNKGNFPGRFSGRQFSNSRSEMNVSTLELGDSALYLCASSSGRGVTEAFFGQGTRLTVV.

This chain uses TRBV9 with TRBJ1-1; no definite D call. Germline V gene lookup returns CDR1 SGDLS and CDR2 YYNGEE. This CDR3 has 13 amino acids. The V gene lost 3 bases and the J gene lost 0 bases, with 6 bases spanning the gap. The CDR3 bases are TGTGCCAGCAGCGAGACTGTGAACACTGAAGCTTTCTTT. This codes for CASSETVNTEAFF.